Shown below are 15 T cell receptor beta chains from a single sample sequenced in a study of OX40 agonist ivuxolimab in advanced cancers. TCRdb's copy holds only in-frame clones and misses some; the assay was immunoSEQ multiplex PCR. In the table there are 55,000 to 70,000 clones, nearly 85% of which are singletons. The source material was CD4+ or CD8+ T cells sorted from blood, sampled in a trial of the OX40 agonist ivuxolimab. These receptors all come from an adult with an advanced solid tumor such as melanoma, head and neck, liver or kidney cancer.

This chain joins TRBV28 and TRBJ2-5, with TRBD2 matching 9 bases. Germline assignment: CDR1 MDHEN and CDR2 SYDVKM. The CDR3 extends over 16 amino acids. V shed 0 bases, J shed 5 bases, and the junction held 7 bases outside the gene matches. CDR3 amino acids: CASSLWAGGHKETQYF. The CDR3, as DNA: TGTGCCAGCAGTTTATGGGCGGGAGGGCACAAGGAGACCCAGTACTTC.

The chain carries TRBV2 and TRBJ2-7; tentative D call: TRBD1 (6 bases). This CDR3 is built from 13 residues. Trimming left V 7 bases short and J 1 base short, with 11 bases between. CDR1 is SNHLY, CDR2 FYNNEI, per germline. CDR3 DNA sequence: TGTGCCAGCAAATGGGACATTTCCTACGAGCAGTACTTC. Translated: CASKWDISYEQYF.

CDR3 residues: CASSERGTGSSYEQYF. The DNA of the CDR3 is TGTGCCAGCAGCGAACGGGGGACAGGCAGCTCCTACGAGCAGTACTTC. This sequence joins TRBV9 and TRBJ2-7; 8 bases are shared with TRBD1. The CDR3 totals 16 residues. The germline V gene has CDR1 SGDLS and CDR2 YYNGEE. V shed 3 bases, J shed 0 bases, and the junction held 8 bases outside the gene matches.

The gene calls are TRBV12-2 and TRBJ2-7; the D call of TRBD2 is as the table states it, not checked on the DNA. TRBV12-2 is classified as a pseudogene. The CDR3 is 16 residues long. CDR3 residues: CASRQFSGSSFYEQYF. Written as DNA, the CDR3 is TGTGCAAGTCGCCAATTCAGCGGGAGCAGTTTCTACGAGCAGTACTTC.

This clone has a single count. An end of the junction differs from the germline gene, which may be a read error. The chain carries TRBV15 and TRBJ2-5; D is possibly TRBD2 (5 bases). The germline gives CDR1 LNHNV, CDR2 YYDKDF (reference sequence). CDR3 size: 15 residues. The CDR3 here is CATSGEGSKRETQYF. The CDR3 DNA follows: TGTGCCACCAGCGGAGAGGGAAGTAAACGGGAGACCCAGTACTTC.

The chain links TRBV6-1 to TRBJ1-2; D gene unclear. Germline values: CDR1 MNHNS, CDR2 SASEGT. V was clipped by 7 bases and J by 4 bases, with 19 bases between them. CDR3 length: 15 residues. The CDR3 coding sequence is TGTGCCAGCACCGGCAGGCCGCCTCAAATCTATGGCTACACCTTC. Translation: CASTGRPPQIYGYTF.

The CDR3 region is CASSLEPGDTQYF. The DNA of the CDR3 is TGCGCCAGCAGCTTGGAGCCCGGGGATACGCAGTATTTT. The chain has TRBV5-1 and TRBJ2-3; the D is unclear. The V and J ends lost 0 bases and 6 bases respectively, with 8 bases between them. The CDR3 is made up of 13 amino acids. Germline-derived CDR1 and CDR2 are SGHRS and YFSETQ. The variable domain in full, completed from reference TRBV5-1 and TRBJ2-3, reads KAGVTQTPRYLIKTRGQQVTLSCSPISGHRSVSWYQQTPGQGLQFLFEYFSETQRNKGNFPGRFSGRQFSNSRSEMNVSTLELGDSALYLCASSLEPGDTQYFGPGTRLTVL.

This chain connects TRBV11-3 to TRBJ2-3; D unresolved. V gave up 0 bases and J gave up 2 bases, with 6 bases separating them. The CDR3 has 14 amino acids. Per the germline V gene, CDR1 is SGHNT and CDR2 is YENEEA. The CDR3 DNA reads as TGTGCCAGCAGCTTAGATGGCCTCACAGATACGCAGTATTTT. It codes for CASSLDGLTDTQYF. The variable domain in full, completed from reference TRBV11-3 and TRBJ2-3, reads EAGVVQSPRYKIIEKKQPVAFWCNPISGHNTLYWYLQNLGQGPELLIRYENEEAVDDSQLPKDRFSAERLKGVDSTLKIQPAELGDSAVYLCASSLDGLTDTQYFGPGTRLTVL.

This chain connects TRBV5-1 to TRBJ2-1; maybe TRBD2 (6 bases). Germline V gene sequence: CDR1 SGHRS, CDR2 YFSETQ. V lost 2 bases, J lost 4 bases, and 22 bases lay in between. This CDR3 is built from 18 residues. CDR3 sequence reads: CASSFPQYSSADYNEQFF. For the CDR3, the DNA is TGCGCCAGCAGCTTTCCCCAGTATTCTAGCGCCGATTACAATGAGCAGTTCTTC. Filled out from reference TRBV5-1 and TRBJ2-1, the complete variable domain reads KAGVTQTPRYLIKTRGQQVTLSCSPISGHRSVSWYQQTPGQGLQFLFEYFSETQRNKGNFPGRFSGRQFSNSRSEMNVSTLELGDSALYLCASSFPQYSSADYNEQFFGPGTRLTVL.

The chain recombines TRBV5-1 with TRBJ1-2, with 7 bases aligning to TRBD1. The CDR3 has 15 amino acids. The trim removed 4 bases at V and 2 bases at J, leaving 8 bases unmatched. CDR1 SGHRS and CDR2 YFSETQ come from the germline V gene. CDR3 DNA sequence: TGCGCCAGCAGCCAGGAGCCGGGACAGAACTATGGCTACACCTTC. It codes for CASSQEPGQNYGYTF.

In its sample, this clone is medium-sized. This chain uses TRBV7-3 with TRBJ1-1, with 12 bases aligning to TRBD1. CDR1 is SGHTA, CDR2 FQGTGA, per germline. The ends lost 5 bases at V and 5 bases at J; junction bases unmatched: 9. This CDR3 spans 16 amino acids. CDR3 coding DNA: TGTGCCAGCAGCCTGCACCGGGACAGGGGGCCTACTGAAGCTTTCTTT. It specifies CASSLHRDRGPTEAFF.

In nucleotides, the CDR3 is TGCGCCAGCAGCCCTACGCCTCCTGGCTCCTACAATGAGCAGTTCTTC. Translation gives CASSPTPPGSYNEQFF. This chain joins TRBV5-1 and TRBJ2-1; D ambiguous. The CDR3 consists of 16 residues. Trimming cost V 4 bases and J 0 bases, with 14 bases left between them. The V gene's germline CDR1 is SGHRS and CDR2 YFSETQ.

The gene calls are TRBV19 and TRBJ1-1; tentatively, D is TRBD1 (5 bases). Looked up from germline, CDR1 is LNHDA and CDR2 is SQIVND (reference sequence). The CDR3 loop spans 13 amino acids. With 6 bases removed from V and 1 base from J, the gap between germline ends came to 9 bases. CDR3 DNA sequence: TGTGCCAGTAGCAGGACACCGAACACTGAAGCTTTCTTT. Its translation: CASSRTPNTEAFF.

The CDR3 DNA reads as TGTGCCAGCAGCTTAAATACGCAGTATTTT. As protein: CASSLNTQYF. The chain recombines TRBV7-2 with TRBJ2-3; no reliable D call. The length of the CDR3 is 10 residues. The V end lost 2 bases, the J end lost 7 bases, and 1 base lay between the germline ends. Germline V CDR1 and CDR2: SGHTA, FQGNSA.

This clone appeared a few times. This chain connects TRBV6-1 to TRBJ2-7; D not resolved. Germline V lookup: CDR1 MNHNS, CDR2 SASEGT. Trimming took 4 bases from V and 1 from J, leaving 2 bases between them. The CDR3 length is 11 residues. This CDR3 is CASSASYEQYF. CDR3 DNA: TGTGCCAGCAGTGCGTCCTACGAGCAGTACTTC.